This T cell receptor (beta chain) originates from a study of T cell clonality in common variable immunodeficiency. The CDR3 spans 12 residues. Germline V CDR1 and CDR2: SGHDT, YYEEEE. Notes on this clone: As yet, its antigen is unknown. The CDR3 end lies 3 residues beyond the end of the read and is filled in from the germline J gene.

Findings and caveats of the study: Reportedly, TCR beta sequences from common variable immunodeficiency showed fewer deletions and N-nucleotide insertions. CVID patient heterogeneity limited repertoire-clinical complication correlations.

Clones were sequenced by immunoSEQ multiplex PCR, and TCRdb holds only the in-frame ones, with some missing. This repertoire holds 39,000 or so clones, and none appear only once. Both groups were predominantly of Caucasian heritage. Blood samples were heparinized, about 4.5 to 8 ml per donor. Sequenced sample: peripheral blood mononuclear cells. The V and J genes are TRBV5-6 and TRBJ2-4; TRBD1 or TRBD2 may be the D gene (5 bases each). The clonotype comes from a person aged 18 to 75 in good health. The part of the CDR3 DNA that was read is TGTGCCAGCCGAGGGGCAGGAGAGACT. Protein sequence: CASRGAGET. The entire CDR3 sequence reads CASRGAGETQYF.